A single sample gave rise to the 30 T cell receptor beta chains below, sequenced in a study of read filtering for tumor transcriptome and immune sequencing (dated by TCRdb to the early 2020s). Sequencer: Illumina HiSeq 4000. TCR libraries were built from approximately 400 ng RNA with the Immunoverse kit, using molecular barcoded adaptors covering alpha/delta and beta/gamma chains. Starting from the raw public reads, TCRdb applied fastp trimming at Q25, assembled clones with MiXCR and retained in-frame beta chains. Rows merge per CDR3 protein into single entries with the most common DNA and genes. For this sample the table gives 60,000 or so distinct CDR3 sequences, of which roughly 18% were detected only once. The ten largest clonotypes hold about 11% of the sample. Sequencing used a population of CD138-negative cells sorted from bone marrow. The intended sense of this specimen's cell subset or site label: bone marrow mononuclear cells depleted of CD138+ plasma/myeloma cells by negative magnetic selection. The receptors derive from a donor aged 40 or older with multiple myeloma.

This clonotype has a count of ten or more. The CDR3: CASSLGGANEKLFF. The CDR3 coding sequence is TGTGCCAGCAGCTTAGGAGGGGCGAATGAAAAACTGTTTTTT. The chain carries TRBV7-2 and TRBJ1-4, with a possible D match to TRBD1 (5 bases). The CDR3 runs to 14 residues. Germline V gene data show CDR1 as SGHTA and CDR2 as FQGNSA. V was clipped by 1 base and J by 5 bases, with 8 bases between them.

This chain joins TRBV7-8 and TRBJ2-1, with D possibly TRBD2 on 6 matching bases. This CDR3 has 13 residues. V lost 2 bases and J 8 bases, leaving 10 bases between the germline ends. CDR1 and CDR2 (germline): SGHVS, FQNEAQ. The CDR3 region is CASSLPPSDEQFF. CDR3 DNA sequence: TGTGCCAGCAGCTTACCGCCTAGCGATGAGCAGTTCTTC.

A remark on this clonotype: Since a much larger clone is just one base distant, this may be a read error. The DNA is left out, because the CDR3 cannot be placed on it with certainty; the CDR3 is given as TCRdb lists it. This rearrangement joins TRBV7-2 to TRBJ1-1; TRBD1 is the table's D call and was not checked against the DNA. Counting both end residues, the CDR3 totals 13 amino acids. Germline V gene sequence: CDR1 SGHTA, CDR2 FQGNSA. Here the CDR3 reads CASSYGQVGTGSF.

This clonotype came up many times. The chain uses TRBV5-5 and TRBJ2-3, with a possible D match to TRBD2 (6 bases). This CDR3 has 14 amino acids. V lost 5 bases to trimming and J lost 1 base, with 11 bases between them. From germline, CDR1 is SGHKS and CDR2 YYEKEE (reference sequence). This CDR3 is CASSGDLGTDTQYF. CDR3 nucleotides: TGTGCCAGCAGTGGGGACTTGGGCACAGATACGCAGTATTTT.

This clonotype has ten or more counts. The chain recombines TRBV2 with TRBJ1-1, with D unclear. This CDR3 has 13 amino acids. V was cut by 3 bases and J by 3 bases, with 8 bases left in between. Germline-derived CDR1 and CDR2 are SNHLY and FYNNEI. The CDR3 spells CASSDGLYTEAFF. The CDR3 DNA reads TGTGCCAGCAGTGACGGACTGTACACTGAAGCTTTCTTT.

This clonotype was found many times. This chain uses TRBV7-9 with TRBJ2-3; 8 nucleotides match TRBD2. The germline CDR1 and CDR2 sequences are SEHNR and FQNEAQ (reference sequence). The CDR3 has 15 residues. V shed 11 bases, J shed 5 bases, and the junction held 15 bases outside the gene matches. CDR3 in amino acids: CAGGRSGGPEDTQYF. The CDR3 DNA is TGTGCCGGGGGAAGGTCGGGAGGGCCGGAAGATACGCAGTATTTT.

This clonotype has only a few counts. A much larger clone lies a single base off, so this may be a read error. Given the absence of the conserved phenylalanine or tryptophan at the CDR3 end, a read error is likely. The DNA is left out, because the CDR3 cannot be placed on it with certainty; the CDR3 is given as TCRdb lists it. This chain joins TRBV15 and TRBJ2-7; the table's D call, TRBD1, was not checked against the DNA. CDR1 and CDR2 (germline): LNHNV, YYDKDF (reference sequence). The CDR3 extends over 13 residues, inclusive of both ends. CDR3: CATSRDKQGAPHL.

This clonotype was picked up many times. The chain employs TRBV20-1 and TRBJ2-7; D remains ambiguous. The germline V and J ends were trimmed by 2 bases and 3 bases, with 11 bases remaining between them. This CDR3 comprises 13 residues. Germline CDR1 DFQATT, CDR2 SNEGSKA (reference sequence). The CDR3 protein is CSARSPSSYEQYF. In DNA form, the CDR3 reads TGCAGTGCTAGATCCCCGTCTAGCTACGAGCAGTACTTC.

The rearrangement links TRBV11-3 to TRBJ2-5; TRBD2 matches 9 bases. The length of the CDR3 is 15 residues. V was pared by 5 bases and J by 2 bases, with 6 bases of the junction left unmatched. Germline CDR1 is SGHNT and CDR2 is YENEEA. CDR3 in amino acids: CASSPGAGGQETQYF. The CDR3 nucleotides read TGTGCCAGCAGCCCCGGAGCGGGGGGACAAGAGACCCAGTACTTC.

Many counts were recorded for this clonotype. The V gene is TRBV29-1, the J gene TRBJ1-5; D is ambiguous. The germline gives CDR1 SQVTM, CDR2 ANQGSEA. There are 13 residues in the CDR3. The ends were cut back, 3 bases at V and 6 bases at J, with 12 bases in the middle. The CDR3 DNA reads TGCAGCGTTGAGGGAGGGAAGGGTCAGCCCCAGCATTTT. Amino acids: CSVEGGKGQPQHF. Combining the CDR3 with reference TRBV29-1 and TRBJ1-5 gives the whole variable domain SAVISQKPSRDICQRGTSLTIQCQVDSQVTMMFWYRQQPGQSLTLIATANQGSEATYESGFVIDKFPISRPNLTFSTLTVSNMSPEDSSIYLCSVEGGKGQPQHFGDGTRLSIL.

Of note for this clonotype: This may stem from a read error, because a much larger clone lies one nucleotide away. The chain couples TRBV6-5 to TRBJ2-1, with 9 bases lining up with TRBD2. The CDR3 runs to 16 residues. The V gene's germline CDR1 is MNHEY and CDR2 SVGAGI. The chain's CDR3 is CASSTLSGSNYNELFF. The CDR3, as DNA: TGTGCCAGCAGTACCCTTAGCGGGAGTAACTACAATGAGCTGTTCTTC.

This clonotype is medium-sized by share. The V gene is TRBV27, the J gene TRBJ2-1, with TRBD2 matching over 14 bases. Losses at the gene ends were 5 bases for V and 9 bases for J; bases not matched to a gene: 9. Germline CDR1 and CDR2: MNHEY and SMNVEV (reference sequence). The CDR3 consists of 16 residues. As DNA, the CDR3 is TGTGCCAGCAGTCCCTGGACTAGCGGGAGGAACGGTGAGCAGTTCTTC. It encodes CASSPWTSGRNGEQFF.

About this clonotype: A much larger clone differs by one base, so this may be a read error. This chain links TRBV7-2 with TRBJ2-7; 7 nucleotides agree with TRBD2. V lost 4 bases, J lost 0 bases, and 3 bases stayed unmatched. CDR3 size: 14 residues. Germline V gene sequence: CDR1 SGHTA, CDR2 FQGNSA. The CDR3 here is CASSSGTNSYEQYF. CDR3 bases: TGTGCCAGCAGCTCGGGGACTAACTCCTACGAGCAGTACTTC.

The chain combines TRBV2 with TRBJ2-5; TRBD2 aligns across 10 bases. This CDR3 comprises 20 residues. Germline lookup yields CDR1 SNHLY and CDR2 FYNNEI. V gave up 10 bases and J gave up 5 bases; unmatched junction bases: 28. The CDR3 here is CATHPRRRSGGAGSPETQYF. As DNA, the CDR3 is TGTGCCACCCACCCCCGGCGCAGGAGCGGGGGGGCGGGATCCCCGGAGACCCAGTACTTC.

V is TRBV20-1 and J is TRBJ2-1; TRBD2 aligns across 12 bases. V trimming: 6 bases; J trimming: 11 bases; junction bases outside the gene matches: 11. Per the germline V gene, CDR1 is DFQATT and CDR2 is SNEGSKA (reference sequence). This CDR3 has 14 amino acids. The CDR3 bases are TGCAGTGCAGCCGGGACTAGCGGGTACGATAAGCAGTTCTTC. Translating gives CSAAGTSGYDKQFF.

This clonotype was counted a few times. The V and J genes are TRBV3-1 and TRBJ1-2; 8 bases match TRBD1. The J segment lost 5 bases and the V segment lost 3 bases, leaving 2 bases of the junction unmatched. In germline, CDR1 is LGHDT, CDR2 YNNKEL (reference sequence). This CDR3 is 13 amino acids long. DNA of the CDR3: TGTGCCAGCAGCCAGGGACAGGCATATGGCTACACCTTC. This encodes CASSQGQAYGYTF.

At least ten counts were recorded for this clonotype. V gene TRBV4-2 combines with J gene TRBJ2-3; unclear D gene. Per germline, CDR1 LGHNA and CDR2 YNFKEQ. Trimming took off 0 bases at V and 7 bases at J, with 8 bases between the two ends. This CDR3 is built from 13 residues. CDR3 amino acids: CASSQEQFYTQYF. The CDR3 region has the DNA TGTGCCAGCAGCCAAGAACAGTTCTATACGCAGTATTTT.

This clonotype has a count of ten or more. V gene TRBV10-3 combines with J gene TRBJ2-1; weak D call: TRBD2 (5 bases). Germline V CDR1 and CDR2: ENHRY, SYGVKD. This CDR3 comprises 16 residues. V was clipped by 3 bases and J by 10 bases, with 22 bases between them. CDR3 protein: CAISELKGVGSGEQFF. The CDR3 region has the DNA TGTGCCATCAGTGAATTAAAGGGAGTAGGTTCTGGCGAGCAGTTCTTC.

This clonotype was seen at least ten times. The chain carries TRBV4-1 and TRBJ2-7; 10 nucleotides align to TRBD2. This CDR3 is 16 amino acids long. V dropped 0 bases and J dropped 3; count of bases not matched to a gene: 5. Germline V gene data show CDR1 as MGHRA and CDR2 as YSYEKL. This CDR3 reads CASSQDRASGSYEQYF. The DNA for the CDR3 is TGCGCCAGCAGCCAAGATCGGGCTAGCGGGAGCTACGAGCAGTACTTC.

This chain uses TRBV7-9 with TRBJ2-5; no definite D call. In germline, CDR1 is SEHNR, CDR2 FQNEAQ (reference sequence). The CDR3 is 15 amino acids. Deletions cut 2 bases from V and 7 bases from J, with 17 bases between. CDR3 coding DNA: TGTGCCAGCAGCTTATCGGATGGAGTCCGGATGACCCAGTACTTC. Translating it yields CASSLSDGVRMTQYF.

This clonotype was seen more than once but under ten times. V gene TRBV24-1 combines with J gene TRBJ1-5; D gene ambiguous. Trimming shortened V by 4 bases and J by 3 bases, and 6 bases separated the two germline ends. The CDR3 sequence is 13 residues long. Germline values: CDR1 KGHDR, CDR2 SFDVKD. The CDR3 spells CATSDTINQPQHF. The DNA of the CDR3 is TGTGCCACCAGTGACACTATCAATCAGCCCCAGCATTTT.

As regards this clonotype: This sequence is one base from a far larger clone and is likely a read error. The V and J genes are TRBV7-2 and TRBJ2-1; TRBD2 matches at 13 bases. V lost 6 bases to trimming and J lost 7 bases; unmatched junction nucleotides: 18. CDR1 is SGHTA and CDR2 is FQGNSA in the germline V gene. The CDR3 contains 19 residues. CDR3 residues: CASRFDLRTSGSRINEQFF. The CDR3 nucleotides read TGTGCCAGCAGGTTTGACCTGCGGACTAGCGGGAGTCGAATAAATGAGCAGTTCTTC.

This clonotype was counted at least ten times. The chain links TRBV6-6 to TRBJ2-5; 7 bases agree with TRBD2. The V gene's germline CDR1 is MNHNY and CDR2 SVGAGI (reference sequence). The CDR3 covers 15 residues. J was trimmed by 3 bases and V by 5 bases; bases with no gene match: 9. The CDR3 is CASSAPGLPKETQYF. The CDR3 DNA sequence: TGTGCCAGCAGTGCACCGGGACTACCAAAAGAGACCCAGTACTTC.

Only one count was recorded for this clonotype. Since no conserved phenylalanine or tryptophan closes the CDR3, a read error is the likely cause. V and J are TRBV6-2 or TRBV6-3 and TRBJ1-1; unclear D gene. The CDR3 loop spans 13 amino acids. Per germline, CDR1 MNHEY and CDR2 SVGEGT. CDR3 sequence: CASSYMTYTEAFS. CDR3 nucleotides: TGTGCCAGCAGTTACATGACATACACTGAGGCTTTCTCT.

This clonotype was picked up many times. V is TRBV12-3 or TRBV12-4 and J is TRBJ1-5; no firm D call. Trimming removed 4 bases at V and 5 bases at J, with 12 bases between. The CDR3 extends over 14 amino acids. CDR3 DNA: TGTGCCAGCAGTTACGGGGAGTGGGATCAGCCCCAGCATTTT. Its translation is CASSYGEWDQPQHF.

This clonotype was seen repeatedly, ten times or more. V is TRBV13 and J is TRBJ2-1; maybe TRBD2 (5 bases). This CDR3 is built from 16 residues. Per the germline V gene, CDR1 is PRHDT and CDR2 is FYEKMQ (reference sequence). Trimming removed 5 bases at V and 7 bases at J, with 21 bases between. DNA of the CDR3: TGTGCCAGCAGCCTCCGAGGTTGGGAGCGAAAAAATGAGCAGTTCTTC. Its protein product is CASSLRGWERKNEQFF. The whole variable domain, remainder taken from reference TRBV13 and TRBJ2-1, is AAGVIQSPRHLIKEKRETATLKCYPIPRHDTVYWYQQGPGQDPQFLISFYEKMQSDKGSIPDRFSAQQFSDYHSELNMSSLELGDSALYFCASSLRGWERKNEQFFGPGTRLTVL.

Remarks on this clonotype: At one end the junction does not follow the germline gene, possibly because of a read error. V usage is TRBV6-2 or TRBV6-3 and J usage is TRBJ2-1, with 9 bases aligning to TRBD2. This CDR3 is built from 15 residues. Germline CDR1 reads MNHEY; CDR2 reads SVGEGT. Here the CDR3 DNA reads TGTGCCAGCAGTCCGCTAGCGGGAATCTACGATGAGCAGTTCTTC. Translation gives CASSPLAGIYDEQFF.

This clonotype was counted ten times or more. CDR3 nucleotides: TGTGCCAGCAAGGGAGGACAGAACACCGGGGAGCTGTTTTTT. Translation: CASKGGQNTGELFF. The V gene is TRBV2, the J gene TRBJ2-2, with a weak D call TRBD2 (6 bases). V was cut by 7 bases and J by 1 base, with 10 bases left in between. Per germline, CDR1 SNHLY and CDR2 FYNNEI. This CDR3 is 14 amino acids long. The complete variable domain, with remaining parts taken from reference TRBV2 and TRBJ2-2, reads EPEVTQTPSHQVTQMGQEVILRCVPISNHLYFYWYRQILGQKVEFLVSFYNNEISEKSEIFDDQFSVERPDGSNFTLKIRSTKLEDSAMYFCASKGGQNTGELFFGEGSRLTVL.

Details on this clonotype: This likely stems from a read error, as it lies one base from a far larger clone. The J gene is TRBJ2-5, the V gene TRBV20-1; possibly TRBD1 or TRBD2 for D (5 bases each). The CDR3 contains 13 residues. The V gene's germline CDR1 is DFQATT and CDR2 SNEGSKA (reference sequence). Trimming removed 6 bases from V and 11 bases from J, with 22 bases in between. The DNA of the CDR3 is TGCAGTGCCAACCGGGACCCATTATATGAGCAGTACTTC. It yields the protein CSANRDPLYEQYF.

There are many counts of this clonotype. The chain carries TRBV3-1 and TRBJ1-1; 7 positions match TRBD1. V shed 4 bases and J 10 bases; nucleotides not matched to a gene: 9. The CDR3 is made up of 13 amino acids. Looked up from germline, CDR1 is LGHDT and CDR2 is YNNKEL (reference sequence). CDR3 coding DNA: TGTGCCAGCAGCCCCCCAGGGGGAGCCGGAGCTTTCTTT. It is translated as CASSPPGGAGAFF.